A selection of T cell receptor beta chains follows, all from one sample in a study of control samples from healthy donors and cancer patients. Assay: immunoSEQ multiplex PCR; the TCRdb copy retains only in-frame clones and omits some. In the table there are 120,000 or so clones, approximately 94% of which are singletons. The sequenced material came from blood. These receptors all come from a man aged 25 to 40 in good health. CDR3s include the opening cysteine and the closing phenylalanine or tryptophan. Each record gives: CDR3 DNA, CDR3 protein, D gene, V gene, J gene, clone size. D genes are given only for firm matches. Rows may omit the clone size; those that give it use once, few, many or a size class.

TGTGCCAGTAGTACTCGACTAGCATCGGCAGATACGCAGTATTTT	CASSTRLASADTQYF	TRBD2	TRBV19	TRBJ2-3	.
TGTGCCACCAGTGACCCGGGACAGAGCACCGGGGAGCTGTTTTTT	CATSDPGQSTGELFF	TRBD1	TRBV24-1	TRBJ2-2	.
TGCGCCAGCAGCCAAGGGTCGGGACAGCTTAATGAAAAACTGTTTTTT	CASSQGSGQLNEKLFF	TRBD1	TRBV4-1	TRBJ1-4	.
TGTGCCAGCCAGAGGGGGGCGATTGATTCACCCCTCCACTTT	CASQRGAIDSPLHF	.	TRBV19	TRBJ1-6	.
TGTGCCAGCAGCTACCCGGGACAGGGGGTCGAGCAGTACTTC	CASSYPGQGVEQYF	TRBD1	TRBV7-6	TRBJ2-7	once
TGTGCCAGCAGTGACTGCAGGTTAGATCGTGAAAAACTGTTTTTT	CASSDCRLDREKLFF	.	TRBV6-4	TRBJ1-4	.
TGTGCTAGCAGCTTAGAGAGGGGACAGGGAAAGACCCAGTACTTC	CASSLERGQGKTQYF	TRBD1	TRBV7-7	TRBJ2-5	.
TGTGCCACCAGTGACCCAGGGACAGACGAGCAGTACTTC	CATSDPGTDEQYF	TRBD1	TRBV24-1	TRBJ2-7	.
TGCAGTGCTAGTCTGGCACCCTACGAGCAGTACTTC	CSASLAPYEQYF	.	TRBV20-1	TRBJ2-7	.
TGTGCCAGCAGCTTACCAGGGCAGCGTCGGGTGTACTTC	CASSLPGQRRVYF	.	TRBV7-9	TRBJ2-7	.
TGCAGCGTTGAAGCTATCGTCCGAGCAGCGAACTATGGCTACACCTTC	CSVEAIVRAANYGYTF	.	TRBV29-1	TRBJ1-2	.